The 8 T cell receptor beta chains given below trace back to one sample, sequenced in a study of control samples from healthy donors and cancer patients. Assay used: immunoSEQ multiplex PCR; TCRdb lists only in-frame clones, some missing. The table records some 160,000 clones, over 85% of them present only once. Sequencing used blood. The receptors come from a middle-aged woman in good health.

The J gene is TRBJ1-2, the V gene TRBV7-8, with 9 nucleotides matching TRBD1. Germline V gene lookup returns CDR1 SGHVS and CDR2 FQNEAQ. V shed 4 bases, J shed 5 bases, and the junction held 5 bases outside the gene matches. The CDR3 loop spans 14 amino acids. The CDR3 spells CASSSLQGAYGYTF. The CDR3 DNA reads TGTGCCAGCAGCTCATTACAGGGGGCGTATGGCTACACCTTC.

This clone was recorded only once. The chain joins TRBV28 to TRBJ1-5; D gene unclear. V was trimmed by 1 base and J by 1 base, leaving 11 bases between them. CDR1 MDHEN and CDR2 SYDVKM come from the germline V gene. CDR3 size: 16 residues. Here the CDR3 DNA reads TGTGCCAGCAGTTTATATGCTACAAGGAGCAATCAGCCCCAGCATTTT. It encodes CASSLYATRSNQPQHF. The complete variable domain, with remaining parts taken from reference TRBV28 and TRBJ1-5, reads DVKVTQSSRYLVKRTGEKVFLECVQDMDHENMFWYRQDPGLGLRLIYFSYDVKMKEKGDIPEGYSVSREKKERFSLILESASTNQTSMYLCASSLYATRSNQPQHFGDGTRLSIL.

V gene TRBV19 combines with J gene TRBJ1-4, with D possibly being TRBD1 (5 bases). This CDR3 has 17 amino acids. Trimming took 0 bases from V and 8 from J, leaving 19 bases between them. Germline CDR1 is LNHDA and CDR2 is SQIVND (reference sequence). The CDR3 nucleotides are TGTGCCAGTAGTATAGATCCGCAGGGTGGGAGATTGGAAAAACTGTTTTTT. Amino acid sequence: CASSIDPQGGRLEKLFF.

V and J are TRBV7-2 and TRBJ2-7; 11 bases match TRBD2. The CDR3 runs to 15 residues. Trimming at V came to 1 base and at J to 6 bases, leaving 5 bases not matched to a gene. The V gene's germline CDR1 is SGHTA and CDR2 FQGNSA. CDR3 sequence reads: CASSLVGLAGGEQYF. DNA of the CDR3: TGTGCCAGCAGCTTAGTGGGCCTAGCGGGGGGCGAGCAGTACTTC.

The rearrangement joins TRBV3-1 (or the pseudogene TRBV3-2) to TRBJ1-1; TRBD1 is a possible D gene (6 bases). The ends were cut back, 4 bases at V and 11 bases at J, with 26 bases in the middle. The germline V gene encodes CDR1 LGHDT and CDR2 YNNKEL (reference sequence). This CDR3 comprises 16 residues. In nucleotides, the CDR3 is TGTGCCAGCAGCCCACCCCTGAGCCTAAGGACAGACGGGGCTTTCTTT. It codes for CASSPPLSLRTDGAFF.

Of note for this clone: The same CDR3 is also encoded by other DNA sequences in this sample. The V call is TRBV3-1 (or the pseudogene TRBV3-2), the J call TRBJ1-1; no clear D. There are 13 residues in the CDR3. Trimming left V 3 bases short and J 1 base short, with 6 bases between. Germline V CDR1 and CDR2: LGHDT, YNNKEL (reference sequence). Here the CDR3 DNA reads TGTGCCAGCAGCCAGACGGGGAACACTGAAGCTTTCTTT. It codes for CASSQTGNTEAFF.

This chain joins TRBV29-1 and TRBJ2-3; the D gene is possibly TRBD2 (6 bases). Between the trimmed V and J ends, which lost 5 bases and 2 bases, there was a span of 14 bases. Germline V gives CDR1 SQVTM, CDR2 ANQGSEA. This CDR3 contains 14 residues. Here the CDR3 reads CSVSRGDPTDTQYF. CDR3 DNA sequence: TGCAGCGTTTCACGCGGGGACCCCACAGATACGCAGTATTTT.

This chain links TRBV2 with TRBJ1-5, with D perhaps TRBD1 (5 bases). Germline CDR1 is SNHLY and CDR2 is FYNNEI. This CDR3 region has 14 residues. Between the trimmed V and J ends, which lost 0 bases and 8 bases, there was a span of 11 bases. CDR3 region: CASSEADTSEPQHF. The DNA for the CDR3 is TGTGCCAGCAGTGAAGCGGACACTTCGGAGCCCCAGCATTTT.